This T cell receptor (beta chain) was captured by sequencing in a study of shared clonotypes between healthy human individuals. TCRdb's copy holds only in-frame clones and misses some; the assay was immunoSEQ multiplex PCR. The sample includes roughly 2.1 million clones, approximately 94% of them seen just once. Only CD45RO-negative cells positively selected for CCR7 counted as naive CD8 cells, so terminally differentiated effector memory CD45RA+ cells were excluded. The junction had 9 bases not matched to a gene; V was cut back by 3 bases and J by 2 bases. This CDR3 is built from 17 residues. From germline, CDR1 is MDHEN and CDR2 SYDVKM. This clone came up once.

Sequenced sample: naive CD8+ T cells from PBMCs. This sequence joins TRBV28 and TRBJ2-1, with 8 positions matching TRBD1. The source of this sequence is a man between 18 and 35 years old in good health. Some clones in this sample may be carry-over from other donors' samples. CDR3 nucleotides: TGTGCCAGCAGTTTCTACGGACAGGGACCTCCCTACAATGAGCAGTTCTTC. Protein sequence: CASSFYGQGPPYNEQFF. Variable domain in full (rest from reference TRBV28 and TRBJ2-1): DVKVTQSSRYLVKRTGEKVFLECVQDMDHENMFWYRQDPGLGLRLIYFSYDVKMKEKGDIPEGYSVSREKKERFSLILESASTNQTSMYLCASSFYGQGPPYNEQFFGPGTRLTVL.